This T cell receptor (beta chain) was observed in a study of blood T cell repertoires in COVID-19. Background on the study: Both acute and convalescent COVID-19 samples were obtained from the United States, Italy and Spain.

Participant age was about 18 to 89 years, and participants resided in roughly 24 US areas. Researchers sorted participants into cohorts using their self-reported clinical history. Produced via immunoSEQ multiplex PCR; TCRdb's table is partial and in-frame only. Of about 170,000 clones detected, around four fifths appear once; the ten largest clones hold 3.6%. The V gene's germline CDR1 is SGDLS and CDR2 YYNGEE. V shed 0 bases and J shed 6 bases, with 15 bases lying between them. The CDR3 is 15 amino acids. The receptor was isolated from a woman aged 45-60 years in a cohort exposed to, infected with or recovered from COVID-19 (not recorded which). The rearrangement uses TRBV9 and TRBJ1-1; the D is unclear. The specimen was PBMCs or T cells enriched from blood (not recorded which). The CDR3 DNA follows: TGTGCCAGCAGCGTAGATCCGGTATTAAGCCCTGAAGCTTTCTTT. It is translated as CASSVDPVLSPEAFF.